Presented here are 12 T cell receptor beta chains from one specimen sequenced in a study of T-cell reconstitution after alpha-beta-depleted transplantation in children. The TCRbeta library was prepared with unique molecular identifiers. TCRdb called the PCR reads again in MiXCR, with one record for every CDR3 protein. Altogether 230,000 or so distinct CDR3 sequences are present, around 8.9% being singletons, with the ten largest covering about 5%. Here the sequenced sample was PBMCs from the stem cell graft donor, taken from the stem cell graft. All receptors come from a human donor who donated a stem cell graft to a child with SCID.

This clonotype was counted at least ten times. The chain carries TRBV7-7 and TRBJ2-2, with D possibly being TRBD1 or TRBD2 (5 bases each). Germline CDR1 and CDR2: SSHAT and FNYEAQ (reference sequence). V dropped 5 bases and J dropped 3 bases, with 13 bases sitting between them. This CDR3 spans 15 amino acids. CDR3 sequence reads: CASSLRDGHTGELFF. Written as DNA, the CDR3 is TGTGCCAGCAGCCTCCGGGACGGACACACCGGGGAGCTGTTTTTT. The full variable domain, with the rest looked up from reference TRBV7-7 and TRBJ2-2, is GAGVSQSPRYKVTKRGQDVTLRCDPISSHATLYWYQQALGQGPEFLTYFNYEAQPDKSGLPSDRFSAERPEGSISTLTIQRTEQRDSAMYRCASSLRDGHTGELFFGEGSRLTVL.

On this clonotype: Being one base from a much bigger clone, this may be a read error. The chain couples TRBV5-1 to TRBJ2-1, with 10 nucleotides matching TRBD2. The CDR3 has 15 residues. Looked up from germline, CDR1 is SGHRS and CDR2 is YFSETQ. CDR3 in DNA: TGCGCCAGCAGCCCCGGGACTAGCGTGGGGAATGCGCAGTTCTTC. Protein product: CASSPGTSVGNAQFF.

This clonotype occurred many times. The V call is TRBV9, the J call TRBJ2-5; TRBD2 agrees at 10 bases. This CDR3 has 16 amino acids. The germline CDR1 and CDR2 sequences are SGDLS and YYNGEE. The junction had 8 bases not matched to a gene; V was cut back by 1 base and J by 5 bases. The CDR3 sequence is CASSVFPASGGETQYF. In DNA, the CDR3 is TGTGCCAGCAGCGTATTCCCTGCTAGCGGGGGTGAGACCCAGTACTTC.

In its sample, this clonotype was seen a few times. This rearrangement joins TRBV5-1 to TRBJ1-1, with 7 bases lining up with TRBD1. Looked up from germline, CDR1 is SGHRS and CDR2 is YFSETQ. The CDR3 covers 14 residues. V trimming: 6 bases; J trimming: 5 bases; junction bases outside the gene matches: 10. CDR3 in amino acids: CASNWEGAGTEAFF. DNA of the CDR3: TGCGCCAGCAACTGGGAGGGGGCAGGAACTGAAGCTTTCTTT.

This clonotype was detected ten times or more. The chain joins TRBV11-1 to TRBJ1-5, with TRBD1 as a possible D gene (6 bases). Trimming removed 0 bases at V and 3 bases at J, with 18 bases between. CDR1 is SGHAT, CDR2 FQDESV, per germline (reference sequence). CDR3 length equals 18 residues. The CDR3, as DNA: TGTGCCAGCAGCTTAGCCCCAATACAGGGTGACCCCAATCAGCCCCAGCATTTT. Its protein product is CASSLAPIQGDPNQPQHF.

This clonotype was picked up many times. The chain employs TRBV5-1 and TRBJ2-1; a possible D gene is TRBD2 (5 bases). V lost 2 bases and J 9 bases, leaving 21 bases between the germline ends. Per the germline V gene, CDR1 is SGHRS and CDR2 is YFSETQ. This CDR3 has 16 residues. The CDR3 region has the DNA TGCGCCAGCAGCTTTCATCCGGGGATGTTGGCGGGTGAGCAGTTCTTC. As protein: CASSFHPGMLAGEQFF.

This clonotype was counted many times. This chain links TRBV6-2 or TRBV6-3 with TRBJ1-5, with a possible D match to TRBD1 (5 bases). Germline assignment: CDR1 MNHEY and CDR2 SVGEGT. The germline V and J ends were trimmed by 5 bases and 3 bases, with 23 bases remaining between them. The CDR3 covers 18 residues. Here the CDR3 DNA reads TGTGCCAGCAGTGTCTCTCTAGAACAGGTTTGGCACAATCAGCCCCAGCATTTT. It translates to CASSVSLEQVWHNQPQHF.

In its sample, this clonotype was seen many times. The chain has TRBV7-9 and TRBJ2-7, with D perhaps matching TRBD1 or TRBD2 (6 bases each). V was shortened by 7 bases and J by 5 bases, with 15 bases between the two germline ends. CDR1 is SEHNR, CDR2 FQNEAQ, per germline (reference sequence). The CDR3 runs 13 residues. CDR3 sequence: CASISFGGHEQYF. The CDR3 nucleotides read TGTGCCAGCATCTCTTTTGGGGGGCACGAGCAGTACTTC.

In this sample, this clonotype turned up many times. This chain uses TRBV6-5 with TRBJ1-1; D is unresolved. CDR1 and CDR2 from the germline V gene are MNHEY and SVGAGI. CDR3 size: 14 residues. V shed 2 bases and J shed 6 bases, with 13 bases lying between them. Here the CDR3 DNA reads TGTGCCAGCAGTTACGCCGGGGTAAGTCCTGAAGCTTTCTTT. Encoded protein: CASSYAGVSPEAFF.

This clonotype was recorded many times. The CDR3 nucleotides read TGTGCCATCAGTGATGGGGTCGGCCATGAGCAGTTCTTC. Protein sequence: CAISDGVGHEQFF. The chain combines TRBV10-3 with TRBJ2-1, with D unresolved. Between the trimmed V and J ends, which lost 3 bases and 8 bases, there was a span of 11 bases. This CDR3 comprises 13 residues. In germline, CDR1 is ENHRY, CDR2 SYGVKD.

This clonotype occurred many times. The chain links TRBV2 to TRBJ2-7; D is ambiguous. The ends were cut back, 1 base at V and 1 base at J, with 2 bases in the middle. The germline V gene has CDR1 SNHLY and CDR2 FYNNEI. The CDR3 has 12 amino acids. The CDR3 coding sequence is TGTGCCAGCAGTGAAGAGTCCTACGAGCAGTACTTC. This encodes CASSEESYEQYF.

The chain has TRBV12-3 or TRBV12-4 and TRBJ2-7; D is perhaps TRBD1 or TRBD2 (6 bases each). V gave up 1 base and J gave up 2 bases, with 12 bases separating them. The CDR3 runs 15 residues. The CDR3 protein is CASSLGGARPYEQYF. CDR3 in DNA: TGTGCCAGCAGTTTAGGGGGGGCGAGGCCCTACGAGCAGTACTTC.